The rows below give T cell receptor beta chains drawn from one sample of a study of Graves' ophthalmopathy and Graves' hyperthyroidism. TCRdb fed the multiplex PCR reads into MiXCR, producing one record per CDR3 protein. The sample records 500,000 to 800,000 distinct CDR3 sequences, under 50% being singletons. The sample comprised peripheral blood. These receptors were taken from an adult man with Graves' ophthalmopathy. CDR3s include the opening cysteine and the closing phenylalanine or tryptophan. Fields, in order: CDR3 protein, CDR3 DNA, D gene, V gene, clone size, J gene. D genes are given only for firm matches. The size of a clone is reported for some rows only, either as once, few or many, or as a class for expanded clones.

CDR3: CASSSQGTGVGTYEQYF
DNA: TGCGCCAGCAGCTCGCAGGGGACAGGGGTTGGTACCTACGAGCAGTACTTC
D: TRBD1
V: TRBV5-1
size: NA
J: TRBJ2-7

CDR3: CASNKREGGETQHF
DNA: TGTGCCAGCAACAAGCGGGAGGGAGGGGAGACCCAGCATTTT
D: NA
V: TRBV2
size: NA
J: TRBJ1-5

CDR3: CASSLKGVNEKLFF
DNA: TGTGCCAGCAGCTTGAAAGGGGTAAATGAAAAACTGTTTTTT
D: NA
V: TRBV5-6
size: NA
J: TRBJ1-4

CDR3: CSVSHFRGVNTEAFF
DNA: TGCAGCGTTTCTCACTTTAGGGGCGTGAACACTGAAGCTTTCTTT
D: NA
V: TRBV29-1
size: NA
J: TRBJ1-1

CDR3: CASSISLNTEAFF
DNA: TGTGCCAGTAGTATCTCCTTGAACACTGAAGCTTTCTTT
D: NA
V: TRBV19
size: many
J: TRBJ1-1

CDR3: CASSQEPGAGGYTF
DNA: TGTGCCAGCAGCCAAGAACCTGGGGCTGGCGGCTACACCTTC
D: NA
V: TRBV9
size: few
J: TRBJ1-2

CDR3: CASRGTFGANVLTF
DNA: TGTGCCAGCAGGGGGACGTTCGGGGCCAACGTCCTGACTTTC
D: TRBD1
V: TRBV10-3
size: many
J: TRBJ2-6

CDR3: CASSSAGGGRVGEQYF
DNA: TGTGCCAGCAGCTCGGCAGGCGGCGGTCGGGTGGGCGAGCAGTACTTC
D: NA
V: TRBV9
size: few
J: TRBJ2-7

CDR3: CSATSGQGLYEQYF
DNA: TGCAGTGCTACCTCCGGACAGGGGTTGTACGAGCAGTACTTC
D: TRBD1
V: TRBV20-1
size: many
J: TRBJ2-7

CDR3: CASSQTTGGAYEQYF
DNA: TGTGCCAGCAGCCAAACAACAGGGGGGGCCTACGAGCAGTACTTC
D: NA
V: TRBV25-1
size: NA
J: TRBJ2-7

CDR3: CASSSPTSGRYEQYF
DNA: TGTGCCAGCAGCTCCCCGACTAGCGGGCGATACGAGCAGTACTTC
D: TRBD2
V: TRBV11-3
size: few
J: TRBJ2-7

CDR3: CASSWTGLQYEQYF
DNA: TGCGCCAGCAGCTGGACAGGGTTACAGTACGAGCAGTACTTC
D: TRBD1
V: TRBV5-1
size: many
J: TRBJ2-7

CDR3: CASSFFGSSGKGEQYF
DNA: TGTGCCAGCAGCTTTTTTGGTTCTAGCGGGAAGGGCGAGCAGTACTTC
D: TRBD2
V: TRBV7-2
size: many
J: TRBJ2-7

CDR3: CSAVTGGPNYGYTF
DNA: TGCAGTGCTGTAACAGGGGGGCCTAACTATGGCTACACCTTC
D: TRBD1
V: TRBV20-1
size: many
J: TRBJ1-2

CDR3: CASSAIRGNTEAFF
DNA: TGTGCCAGCAGTGCTATAAGGGGGAACACTGAAGCTTTCTTT
D: NA
V: TRBV25-1
size: NA
J: TRBJ1-1

CDR3: CAIRGSGGYTF
DNA: TGTGCCATTAGGGGCTCTGGCGGCTACACCTTC
D: NA
V: TRBV10-3
size: many
J: TRBJ1-2

CDR3: CASSYRGTRDGRETQYF
DNA: TGTGCCAGCAGTTACCGGGGTACCAGGGACGGTCGAGAGACCCAGTACTTC
D: NA
V: TRBV10-2
size: NA
J: TRBJ2-5

CDR3: CAISGSGGYEQYF
DNA: TGTGCCATCAGTGGATCCGGGGGCTACGAGCAGTACTTC
D: NA
V: TRBV10-3
size: many
J: TRBJ2-7

CDR3: CASSLVAEPIVTNGYTF
DNA: TGTGCCAGCAGCTTAGTGGCGGAGCCGATAGTAACCAATGGCTACACCTTC
D: NA
V: TRBV7-8
size: NA
J: TRBJ1-2

CDR3: CAGSAGLWEKLFF
DNA: TGTGCCGGCAGTGCAGGGCTTTGGGAAAAACTGTTTTTT
D: NA
V: TRBV2
size: NA
J: TRBJ1-4

CDR3: CAWSVVRGNGYTF
DNA: TGTGCCTGGAGTGTTGTCAGGGGGAATGGCTACACCTTC
D: TRBD1
V: TRBV25-1
size: once
J: TRBJ1-2

CDR3: CASSENRVGNQPQHF
DNA: TGTGCCAGCAGTGAAAACAGGGTCGGCAATCAGCCCCAGCATTTT
D: NA
V: TRBV6-5
size: NA
J: TRBJ1-5

CDR3: CAATETGPVSNQPQHF
DNA: TGTGCCGCCACAGAAACAGGGCCGGTCAGCAATCAGCCCCAGCATTTT
D: NA
V: TRBV19
size: NA
J: TRBJ1-5

CDR3: CASSPASNYGYTF
DNA: TGTGCCAGCAGCCCCGCAAGCAACTATGGCTACACCTTC
D: NA
V: TRBV5-4
size: few
J: TRBJ1-2

CDR3: CASSLDETQYF
DNA: TGTGCCAGCAGCTTAGATGAGACCCAGTACTTC
D: NA
V: TRBV7-9
size: many
J: TRBJ2-5

CDR3: CASSHGVVNTEAFF
DNA: TGTGCCAGCAGCCATGGTGTGGTGAACACTGAAGCTTTCTTT
D: NA
V: TRBV3-1
size: few
J: TRBJ1-1

CDR3: CASSSDGAFF
DNA: TGTGCCAGCAGTTCGGACGGGGCTTTCTTT
D: NA
V: TRBV12-3/TRBV12-4
size: NA
J: TRBJ1-1

CDR3: CASSFTLWGPITNYGYTF
DNA: TGTGCCAGCAGCTTTACACTTTGGGGCCCAATAACTAACTATGGCTACACCTTC
D: NA
V: TRBV5-5
size: NA
J: TRBJ1-2

CDR3: CASIGELTRTSDTEAFF
DNA: TGTGCCAGCATTGGGGAGCTAACAAGGACTTCGGACACTGAAGCTTTCTTT
D: NA
V: TRBV2
size: few
J: TRBJ1-1

CDR3: CASRPRAGFDGYTF
DNA: TGTGCCAGTAGGCCCCGAGCTGGGTTTGATGGCTACACCTTC
D: NA
V: TRBV19
size: many
J: TRBJ1-2

CDR3: CASSHSPEGGASYGQYF
DNA: TGCGCCAGCAGCCACAGCCCAGAGGGTGGCGCTTCCTACGGGCAGTACTTC
D: NA
V: TRBV7-2
size: NA
J: TRBJ2-7

CDR3: CANPGENYGYTF
DNA: TGTGCCAACCCCGGGGAGAACTATGGCTACACCTTC
D: NA
V: TRBV2
size: many
J: TRBJ1-2

CDR3: CASGLVGDGGDTEAFF
DNA: TGTGCTAGTGGTTTGGTAGGTGACGGGGGTGACACTGAAGCTTTCTTT
D: NA
V: TRBV12-3/TRBV12-4
size: NA
J: TRBJ1-1

CDR3: CATSRPDRVNYGYTF
DNA: TGTGCCACCAGCAGACCGGACAGGGTTAACTATGGCTACACCTTC
D: TRBD1
V: TRBV15
size: many
J: TRBJ1-2

CDR3: CASSSSNPGRWYLTSGNSSYEQYF
DNA: TGTGCCAGCAGCTCGTCAAATCCGGGACGGTGGTATTTGACTAGCGGGAATAGCTCCTACGAGCAGTACTTC
D: TRBD2
V: TRBV7-9
size: NA
J: TRBJ2-7

CDR3: CSSQGTNTEAFF
DNA: TGCAGCTCCCAGGGGACGAACACTGAAGCTTTCTTT
D: NA
V: TRBV29-1
size: NA
J: TRBJ1-1

CDR3: CATRGQDIQKHF
DNA: TGTGCCACCAGGGGACAAGACATCCAAAAGCATTTT
D: NA
V: TRBV24-1
size: NA
J: TRBJ1-5

CDR3: CASSGQGGVNTEAFF
DNA: TGTGCCAGCAGTGGGCAGGGGGGCGTGAACACTGAAGCTTTCTTT
D: TRBD1
V: TRBV2
size: NA
J: TRBJ1-1

CDR3: CASNGQGEGYTF
DNA: TGTGCCAGTAACGGACAGGGAGAAGGCTACACCTTC
D: TRBD1
V: TRBV2
size: many
J: TRBJ1-2

CDR3: CASSEIGGNSPLHF
DNA: TGTGCCAGCAGTGAAATCGGCGGCAATTCACCCCTCCACTTT
D: NA
V: TRBV2
size: many
J: TRBJ1-6

CDR3: CASRRHLTGGFNTEAFF
DNA: TGTGCCAGCAGGCGACACCTGACAGGGGGCTTTAACACTGAAGCTTTCTTT
D: TRBD1
V: TRBV6-1
size: NA
J: TRBJ1-1